The source of this TCR beta chain is a study of blood T cell repertoires in COVID-19. Study as a whole: T cells, B-cell-depleted T cells, or PBMCs provided the cDNA or gDNA that served as material.

Losses at the gene ends were 0 bases for V and 5 bases for J; bases not matched to a gene: 5. Germline V lookup: CDR1 SGHRS, CDR2 YFSETQ. The CDR3 loop spans 15 amino acids. In the original analysis: Reference gene primer amplification gave estimated nucleated cell counts. Some clones are missing from TCRdb's copy, which holds only in-frame ones; the method was immunoSEQ multiplex PCR. From that table come the V and J calls and clone size; the DNA was used to work out D and trimming. The sample holds about 79,000 clones, around nine tenths seen once. This clonotype originated in a man aged 70-80 years with active or convalescent COVID-19. Sequencing was done on a sample of peripheral blood. The V gene is TRBV5-1, the J gene TRBJ2-7, with 10 positions matching TRBD2. In nucleotides, the CDR3 is TGCGCCAGCAGCTTGGTTACTAGCGGGAACGACGAGCAGTACTTC. As protein: CASSLVTSGNDEQYF.